The T cell receptor (beta chain) described here comes from a study of early T cells in non-severe SARS-CoV-2 infection. Study overall: Whole-blood bulk RNA, unsorted, was sequenced, and chains were unpaired.

The germline CDR1 and CDR2 sequences are SGHAT and FQNNGV. The CDR3 totals 14 residues. Between the trimmed V and J ends, which lost 1 base and 4 bases, there was a span of 9 bases. Unique molecular identifiers were added to individual cDNA molecules. Using its own MiXCR run on the 5' RACE reads, TCRdb lists one record per CDR3 protein. The table lists more than 55,000 distinct CDR3 sequences, 10% to 15% of them singletons. Overall study findings and caveats: Sequences matched to VDJdb favored anti-spike CD8 responses, while private and CD4 specificities were missed.

As regards this clonotype: As yet, its antigen is unknown.

The TCR was taken from an adult who was a healthcare worker with PCR-confirmed SARS-CoV-2 infection or an uninfected control (not recorded which). The chain couples TRBV11-2 to TRBJ2-3; unclear D gene. Sequenced input: whole blood. Here the CDR3 DNA reads TGTGCCAGCAGCTTAGGGTTTGTTGCAGATACGCAGTATTTT. Its protein is CASSLGFVADTQYF.